Listed here is a single TCR beta chain. The antigen is not known. These data belong to a study of Ad26.COV2.S vaccination and SARS-CoV-2 variants. Whole-study context: Administration of Ad26.COV2.S was intramuscular, either once or twice 56 days apart.

The repertoire was sequenced with immunoSEQ multiplex PCR; TCRdb's copy has only in-frame clones and lacks some. The sample lists 300,000 to 400,000 clones, roughly 88% occurring once. Treatment meaning: 15 to 20 received Ad26.COV2.S at low or high dose, single or two shots; 5 received placebo; per-sample allocation not given. On day 63 after the first injection, vaccine and placebo recipients gave samples. Per the germline V gene, CDR1 is LNHDA and CDR2 is SQIVND (reference sequence). The CDR3 totals 14 residues. V was shortened by 1 base and J by 5 bases, with 11 bases between the two germline ends. The study's findings and limits: The analyses of TCR breadth and depth may have understated the size of total T cell responses. Breadth of non-spike TCRs did not differ between vaccinees and placebo recipients.

The receptor's source is a person aged 18-60 years who received the Ad26.COV2.S COVID-19 vaccine or a placebo. This chain uses TRBV19 with TRBJ1-1, with D maybe TRBD1 (6 bases). The sample was peripheral blood, taken in a trial of Ad26.COV2.S vaccine versus placebo. CDR3 in amino acids: CASSIAGVSTEAFF. DNA for the CDR3: TGTGCCAGTAGTATAGCAGGGGTATCGACTGAAGCTTTCTTT.